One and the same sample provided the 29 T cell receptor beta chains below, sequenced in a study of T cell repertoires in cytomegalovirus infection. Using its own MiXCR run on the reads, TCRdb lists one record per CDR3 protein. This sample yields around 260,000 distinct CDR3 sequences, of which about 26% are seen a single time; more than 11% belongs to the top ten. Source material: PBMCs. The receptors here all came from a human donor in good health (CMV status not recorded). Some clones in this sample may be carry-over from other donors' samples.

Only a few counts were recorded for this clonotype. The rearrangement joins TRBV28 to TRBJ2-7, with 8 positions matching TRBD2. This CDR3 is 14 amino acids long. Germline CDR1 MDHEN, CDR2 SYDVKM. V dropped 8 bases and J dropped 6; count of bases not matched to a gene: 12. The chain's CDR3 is CASQSVAGGREQYF. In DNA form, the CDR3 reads TGTGCCAGCCAGTCTGTCGCGGGGGGACGCGAGCAGTACTTC. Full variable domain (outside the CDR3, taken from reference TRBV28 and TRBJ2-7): DVKVTQSSRYLVKRTGEKVFLECVQDMDHENMFWYRQDPGLGLRLIYFSYDVKMKEKGDIPEGYSVSREKKERFSLILESASTNQTSMYLCASQSVAGGREQYFGPGTRLTVT.

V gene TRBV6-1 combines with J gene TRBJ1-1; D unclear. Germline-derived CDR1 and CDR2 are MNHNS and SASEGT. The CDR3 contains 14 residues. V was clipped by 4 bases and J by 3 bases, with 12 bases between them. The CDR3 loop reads CASSVLGPDTEAFF. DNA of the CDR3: TGTGCCAGCAGTGTGCTCGGGCCTGACACTGAAGCTTTCTTT.

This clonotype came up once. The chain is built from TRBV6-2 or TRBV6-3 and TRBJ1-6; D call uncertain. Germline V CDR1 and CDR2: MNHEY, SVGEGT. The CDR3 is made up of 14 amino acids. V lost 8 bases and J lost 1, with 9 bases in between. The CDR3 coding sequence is TGTGCCAGCCTACGGGAGTCCTATAATTCACCCCTCCACTTT. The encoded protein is CASLRESYNSPLHF.

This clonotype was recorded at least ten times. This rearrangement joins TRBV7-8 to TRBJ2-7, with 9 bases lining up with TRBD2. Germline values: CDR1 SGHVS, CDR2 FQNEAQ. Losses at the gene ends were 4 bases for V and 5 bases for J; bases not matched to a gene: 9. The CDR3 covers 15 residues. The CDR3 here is CASSSRASGIDEQYF. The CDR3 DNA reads TGTGCCAGCAGCTCCCGAGCTAGCGGGATCGACGAGCAGTACTTC.

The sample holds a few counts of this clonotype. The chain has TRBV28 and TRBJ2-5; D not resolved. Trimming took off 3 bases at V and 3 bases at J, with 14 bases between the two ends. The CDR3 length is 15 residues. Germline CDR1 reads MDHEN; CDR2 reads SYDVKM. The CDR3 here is CASSFSSPGKETQYF. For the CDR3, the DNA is TGTGCCAGCAGTTTTTCCAGTCCGGGTAAAGAGACCCAGTACTTC.

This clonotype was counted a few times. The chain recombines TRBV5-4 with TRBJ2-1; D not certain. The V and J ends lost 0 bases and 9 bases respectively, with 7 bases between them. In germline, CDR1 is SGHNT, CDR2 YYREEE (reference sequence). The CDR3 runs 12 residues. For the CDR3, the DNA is TGTGCCAGCAGCTTGGGGGGAACTGAGCAGTTCTTC. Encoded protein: CASSLGGTEQFF.

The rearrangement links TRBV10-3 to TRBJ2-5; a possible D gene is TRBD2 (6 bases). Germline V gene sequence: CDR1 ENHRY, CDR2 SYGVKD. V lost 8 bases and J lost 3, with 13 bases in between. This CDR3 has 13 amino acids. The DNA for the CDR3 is TGTGCCATCCGGGGGAGCCTAGAAGAGACCCAGTACTTC. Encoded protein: CAIRGSLEETQYF.

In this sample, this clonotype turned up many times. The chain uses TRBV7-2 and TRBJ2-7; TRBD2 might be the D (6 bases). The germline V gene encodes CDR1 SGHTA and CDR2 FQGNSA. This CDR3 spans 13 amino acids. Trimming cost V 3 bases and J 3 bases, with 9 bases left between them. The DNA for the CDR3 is TGTGCCAGCAGCTTCCAGACTAGCTACGAGCAGTACTTC. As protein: CASSFQTSYEQYF.

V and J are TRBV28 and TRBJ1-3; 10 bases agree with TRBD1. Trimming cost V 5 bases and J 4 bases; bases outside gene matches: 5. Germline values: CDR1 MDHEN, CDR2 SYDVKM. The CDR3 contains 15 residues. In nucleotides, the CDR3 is TGTGCCAGCAGTAAGGCGACAGGGGGCGGAAACACCATATATTTT. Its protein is CASSKATGGGNTIYF.

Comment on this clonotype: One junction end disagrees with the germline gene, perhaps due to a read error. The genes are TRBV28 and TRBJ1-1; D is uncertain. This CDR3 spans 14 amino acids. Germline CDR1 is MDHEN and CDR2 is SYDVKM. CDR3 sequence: CTSSWSRRVTEAFF. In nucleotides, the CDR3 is TGTACCAGCAGTTGGTCCCGACGCGTCACTGAAGCTTTCTTT.

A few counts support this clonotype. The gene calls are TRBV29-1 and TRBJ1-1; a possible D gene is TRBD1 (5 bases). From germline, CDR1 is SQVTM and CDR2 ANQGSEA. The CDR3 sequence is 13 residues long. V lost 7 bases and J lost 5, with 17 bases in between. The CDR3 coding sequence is TGCAGCGGCCTAGGACAATTGGGGACTGAAGCTTTCTTT. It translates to CSGLGQLGTEAFF. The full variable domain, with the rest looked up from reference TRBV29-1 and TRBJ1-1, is SAVISQKPSRDICQRGTSLTIQCQVDSQVTMMFWYRQQPGQSLTLIATANQGSEATYESGFVIDKFPISRPNLTFSTLTVSNMSPEDSSIYLCSGLGQLGTEAFFGQGTRLTVV.

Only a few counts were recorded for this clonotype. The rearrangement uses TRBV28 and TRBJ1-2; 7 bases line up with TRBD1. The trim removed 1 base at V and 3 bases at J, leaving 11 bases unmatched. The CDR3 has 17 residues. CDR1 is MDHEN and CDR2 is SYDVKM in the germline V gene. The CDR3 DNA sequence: TGTGCCAGCAGTTTATCTTCCACCCTCGACAGGGACTATGGCTACACCTTC. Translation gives CASSLSSTLDRDYGYTF.

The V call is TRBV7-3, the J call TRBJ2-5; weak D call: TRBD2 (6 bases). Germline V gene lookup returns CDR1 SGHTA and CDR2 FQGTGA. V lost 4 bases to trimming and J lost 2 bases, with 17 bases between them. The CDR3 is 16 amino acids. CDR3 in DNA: TGTGCCAGCAGCTCCCGGGCCGGCGGGATTCAAGAGACCCAGTACTTC. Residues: CASSSRAGGIQETQYF.

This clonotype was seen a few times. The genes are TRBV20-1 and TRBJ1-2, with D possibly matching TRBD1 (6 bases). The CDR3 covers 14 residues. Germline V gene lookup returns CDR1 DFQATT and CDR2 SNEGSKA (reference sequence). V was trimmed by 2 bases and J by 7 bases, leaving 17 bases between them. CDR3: CSARPTGSSSGYTF. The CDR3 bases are TGCAGTGCTAGACCCACAGGGTCCTCTAGTGGCTACACCTTC.

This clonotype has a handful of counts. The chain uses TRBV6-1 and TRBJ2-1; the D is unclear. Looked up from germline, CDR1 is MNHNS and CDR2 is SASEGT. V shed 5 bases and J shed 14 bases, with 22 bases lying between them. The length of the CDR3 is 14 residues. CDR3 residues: CASSPYYYDSQKFF. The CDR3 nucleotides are TGTGCCAGCAGTCCGTACTACTACGACTCCCAGAAGTTCTTC.

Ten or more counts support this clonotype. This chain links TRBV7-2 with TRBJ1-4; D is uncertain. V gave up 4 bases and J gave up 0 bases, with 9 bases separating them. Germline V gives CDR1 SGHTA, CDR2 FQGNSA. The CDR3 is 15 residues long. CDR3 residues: CASSSHFTTNEKLFF. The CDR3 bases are TGTGCCAGCAGCTCGCATTTCACAACTAATGAAAAACTGTTTTTT.

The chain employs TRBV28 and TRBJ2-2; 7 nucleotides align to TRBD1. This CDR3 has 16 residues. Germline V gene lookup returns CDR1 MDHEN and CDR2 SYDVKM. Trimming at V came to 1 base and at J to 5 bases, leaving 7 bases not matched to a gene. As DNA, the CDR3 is TGTGCCAGCAGTTTATTTCGACAGGGTGGGACCGGGGAGCTGTTTTTT. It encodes CASSLFRQGGTGELFF.

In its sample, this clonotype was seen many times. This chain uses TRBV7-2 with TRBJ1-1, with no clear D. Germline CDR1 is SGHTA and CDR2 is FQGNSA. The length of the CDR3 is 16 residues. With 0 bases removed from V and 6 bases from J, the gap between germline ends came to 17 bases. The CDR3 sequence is CASSLAYGRERPEAFF. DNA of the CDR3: TGTGCCAGCAGCTTAGCATACGGACGGGAGCGTCCTGAAGCTTTCTTT.

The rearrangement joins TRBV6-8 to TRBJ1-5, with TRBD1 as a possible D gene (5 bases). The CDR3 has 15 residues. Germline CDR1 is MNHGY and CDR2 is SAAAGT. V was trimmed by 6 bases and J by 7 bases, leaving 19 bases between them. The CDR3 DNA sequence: TGTGCCAGCAGCCGCTTGGGGGGGATTTTCCAGCCCCAGCATTTT. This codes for CASSRLGGIFQPQHF.

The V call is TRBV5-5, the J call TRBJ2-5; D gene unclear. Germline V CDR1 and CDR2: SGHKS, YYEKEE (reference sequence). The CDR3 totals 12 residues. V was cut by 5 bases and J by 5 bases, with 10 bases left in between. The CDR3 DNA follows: TGTGCCAGCAGTCGGTCCGCCGAGACCCAGTACTTC. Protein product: CASSRSAETQYF. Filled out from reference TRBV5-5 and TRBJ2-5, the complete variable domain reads DAGVTQSPTHLIKTRGQQVTLRCSPISGHKSVSWYQQVLGQGPQFIFQYYEKEERGRGNFPDRFSARQFPNYSSELNVNALLLGDSALYLCASSRSAETQYFGPGTRLLVL.

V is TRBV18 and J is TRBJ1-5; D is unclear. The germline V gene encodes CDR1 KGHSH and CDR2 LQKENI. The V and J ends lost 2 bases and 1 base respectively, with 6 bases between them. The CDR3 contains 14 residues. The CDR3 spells CASSPKTSNQPQHF. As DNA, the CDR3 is TGTGCCAGCTCACCAAAGACAAGCAATCAGCCCCAGCATTTT. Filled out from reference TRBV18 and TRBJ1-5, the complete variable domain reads NAGVMQNPRHLVRRRGQEARLRCSPMKGHSHVYWYRQLPEEGLKFMVYLQKENIIDESGMPKERFSAEFPKEGPSILRIQQVVRGDSAAYFCASSPKTSNQPQHFGDGTRLSIL.

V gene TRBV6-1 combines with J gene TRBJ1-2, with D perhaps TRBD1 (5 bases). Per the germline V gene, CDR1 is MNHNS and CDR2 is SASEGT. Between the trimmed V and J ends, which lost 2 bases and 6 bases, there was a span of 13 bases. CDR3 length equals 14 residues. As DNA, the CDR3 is TGTGCCAGCAGTGAACTGGCAGGGATACATGGCTACACCTTC. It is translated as CASSELAGIHGYTF.

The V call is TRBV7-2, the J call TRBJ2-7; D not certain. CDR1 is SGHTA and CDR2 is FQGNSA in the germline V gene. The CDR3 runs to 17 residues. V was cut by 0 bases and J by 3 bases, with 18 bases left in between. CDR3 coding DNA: TGTGCCAGCAGCTTAGCGGCGCAACCAAGACCCCTCTACGAGCAGTACTTC. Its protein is CASSLAAQPRPLYEQYF.

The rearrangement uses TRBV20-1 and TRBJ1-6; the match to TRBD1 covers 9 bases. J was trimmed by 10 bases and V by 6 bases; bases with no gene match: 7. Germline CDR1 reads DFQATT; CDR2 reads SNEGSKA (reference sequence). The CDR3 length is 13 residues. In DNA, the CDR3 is TGCAGTGCAAGAAGGGACAGGGAATCACCCCTCCACTTT. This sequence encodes CSARRDRESPLHF.

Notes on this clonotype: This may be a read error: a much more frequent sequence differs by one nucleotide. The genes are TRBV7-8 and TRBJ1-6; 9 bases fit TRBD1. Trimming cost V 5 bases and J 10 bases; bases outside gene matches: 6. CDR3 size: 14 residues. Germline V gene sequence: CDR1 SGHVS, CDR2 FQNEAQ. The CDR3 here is CASSTQGAESPLHF. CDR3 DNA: TGTGCCAGCAGCACACAGGGGGCGGAATCACCCCTCCACTTT.

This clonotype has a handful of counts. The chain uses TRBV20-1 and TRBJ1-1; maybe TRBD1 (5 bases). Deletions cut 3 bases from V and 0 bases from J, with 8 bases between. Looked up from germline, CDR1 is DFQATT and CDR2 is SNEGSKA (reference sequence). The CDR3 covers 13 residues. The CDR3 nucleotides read TGCAGTGCTAGCGGACACCTGAACACTGAAGCTTTCTTT. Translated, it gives CSASGHLNTEAFF.

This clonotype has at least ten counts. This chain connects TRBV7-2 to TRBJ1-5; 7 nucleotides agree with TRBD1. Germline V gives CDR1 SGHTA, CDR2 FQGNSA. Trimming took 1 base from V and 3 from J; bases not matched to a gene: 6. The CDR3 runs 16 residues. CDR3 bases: TGTGCCAGCAGCTTAGGCAGGGACAGCTTCAATCAGCCCCAGCATTTT. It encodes CASSLGRDSFNQPQHF.

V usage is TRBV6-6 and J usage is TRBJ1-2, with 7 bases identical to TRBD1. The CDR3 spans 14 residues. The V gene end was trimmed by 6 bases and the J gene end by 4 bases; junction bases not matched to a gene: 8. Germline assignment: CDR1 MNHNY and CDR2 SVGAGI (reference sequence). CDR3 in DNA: TGTGCCAGCAGCCGTCGGGAGGGGGCCTATGGCTACACCTTC. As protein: CASSRREGAYGYTF.

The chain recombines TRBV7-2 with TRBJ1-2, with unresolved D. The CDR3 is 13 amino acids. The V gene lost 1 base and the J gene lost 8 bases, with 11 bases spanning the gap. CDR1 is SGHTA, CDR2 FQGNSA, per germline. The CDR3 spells CASSLVGVQGYTF. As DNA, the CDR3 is TGTGCCAGCAGCTTAGTGGGAGTTCAGGGCTACACCTTC.